Here is one TCR beta chain with its context. This CDR3 is also generated by other DNA sequences in the sample. CDR3 length: 13 residues. V shed 0 bases and J shed 4 bases, with 6 bases lying between them. Per germline, CDR1 MNHNY and CDR2 SVGAGI (reference sequence). This record comes from a study of blood T cell repertoires in COVID-19. Clones were read by immunoSEQ multiplex PCR, and TCRdb kept only the in-frame ones, dropping some. The sample has about 380,000 clones, 88% seen once; the top ten hold 1.2%. The V and J genes are TRBV6-6 and TRBJ1-1, with TRBD1 as a possible D gene (5 bases). The sequenced sample consisted of PBMCs or T cells enriched from blood (not recorded which). The source is a woman aged 18 to 35 who had recovered from COVID-19. Written as DNA, the CDR3 is TGTGCCAGCAGTTACTCCGGGGGCACTGAAGCTTTCTTT. It codes for CASSYSGGTEAFF.